The clone carrying this T cell receptor beta chain was seen only a few times. Its antigen remains unidentified. These data belong to a study of T-cell memory formation after mild COVID-19. Deletions cut 0 bases from V and 2 bases from J, with 17 bases between. The length of the CDR3 is 17 residues. The germline CDR1 and CDR2 sequences are ENHRY and SYGVKD. Constant-segment primers and 5'RACE yielded cDNA libraries for TCR alpha and TCR beta, each carrying sample barcodes and UMIs. TCRdb reanalysed the 5' RACE reads using MiXCR and keeps one entry per CDR3 protein. This sample yields hundreds of thousands of distinct CDR3 sequences, of which around 27% are seen a single time; approximately 15% belongs to the top ten. General study points: The study found balanced CD4/CD8 in clones contracting day 15 to 85 and a CD4+ lean in later expanders. Some SARS-CoV-2-responding clones were already detected in memory before infection. Second-wave clones reaching peak frequency on day 37 lacked confirmed SARS-CoV-2 specificity.

The source of this sequence is an adult woman who had mild COVID-19 (a few samples of this study predate the infection). Cell type and time point are not known. The sequenced material came from PBMCs or a T cell subset sorted from them (not recorded which). The chain is built from TRBV10-3 and TRBJ2-7, with D possibly being TRBD2 (6 bases). Written as DNA, the CDR3 is TGTGCCATCAGTGAGTCTTCCAAGAGCGGGTTAGCCTACGAGCAGTACTTC. It is translated as CAISESSKSGLAYEQYF.